A single sample is the source of the 26 T cell receptor beta chains below, sequenced in a study of T cells after yellow fever vaccination. TCRdb independently ran MiXCR on the 5' RACE reads; one entry per CDR3 protein. The data contain approximately 130,000 distinct CDR3 sequences, around 15% of them seen just once; the ten biggest clones take up roughly two fifths. The specimen was CD8+ T cells sorted from PBMCs, collected 5 days after the yellow fever booster vaccination. The receptor source for this set is a man between 18 and 29 years old who received the YFV17D yellow fever vaccine.

The chain links TRBV27 to TRBJ2-1, with 11 bases fitting TRBD2. Looked up from germline, CDR1 is MNHEY and CDR2 is SMNVEV (reference sequence). Unmatched junction bases numbered 11, after V lost 10 bases and J lost 6 bases. The CDR3 is made up of 15 amino acids. The CDR3 DNA follows: TGTGCCACCGCCCTAGCGGGGGGTTCCGGCAATGAGCAGTTCTTC. Residues: CATALAGGSGNEQFF.

This clonotype was counted between two and nine times. The V and J genes are TRBV6-6 and TRBJ2-7, with TRBD1 matching 8 bases. The J segment lost 2 bases and the V segment lost 8 bases, leaving 20 bases of the junction unmatched. Germline V lookup: CDR1 MNHNY, CDR2 SVGAGI (reference sequence). The CDR3 consists of 18 residues. The DNA for the CDR3 is TGTGCCAGCTACGGACAGGGCAAAGGCGTCAGGTCCCCCTACGAGCAGTACTTC. The encoded protein is CASYGQGKGVRSPYEQYF.

This clonotype has just a few counts. CDR3 DNA sequence: TGCAGCGTTGGATCCGTCCGGGAGCTGTTTTTT. Translation: CSVGSVRELFF. The chain joins TRBV29-1 to TRBJ2-2; D not certain. Germline V gene sequence: CDR1 SQVTM, CDR2 ANQGSEA. Trimming pared 4 bases from V and 9 bases from J, leaving 9 bases between. The CDR3 spans 11 residues.

This chain joins TRBV4-3 and TRBJ2-7; D perhaps matches TRBD1 (6 bases). The CDR3 has 13 amino acids. CDR1 and CDR2 (germline): LGHNA, YSLEER. With 2 bases removed from V and 6 bases from J, the gap between germline ends came to 11 bases. CDR3 amino acids: CASSQQGKAEQYF. The DNA of the CDR3 is TGCGCCAGCAGCCAACAGGGGAAAGCCGAGCAGTACTTC.

The chain employs TRBV4-3 and TRBJ2-3, with D unresolved. V was clipped by 0 bases and J by 3 bases, with 4 bases between them. Germline V lookup: CDR1 LGHNA, CDR2 YSLEER. The CDR3 spans 13 residues. The CDR3 protein is CASSQEGTDTQYF. The CDR3 nucleotides read TGCGCCAGCAGCCAAGAAGGGACAGATACGCAGTATTTT.

The rearrangement uses TRBV3-1 and TRBJ2-1; D perhaps matches TRBD1 (5 bases). The CDR3 length is 15 residues. The ends were cut back, 2 bases at V and 5 bases at J, with 13 bases in the middle. Looked up from germline, CDR1 is LGHDT and CDR2 is YNNKEL (reference sequence). CDR3 protein: CASSQQGYGNNEQFF. CDR3 coding DNA: TGTGCCAGCAGCCAACAGGGATACGGTAACAATGAGCAGTTCTTC.

This clonotype was seen only a few times. The chain links TRBV4-1 to TRBJ1-5; D may be TRBD1 (6 bases). The CDR3 covers 14 residues. The germline gives CDR1 MGHRA, CDR2 YSYEKL. V was clipped by 3 bases and J by 5 bases, with 11 bases between them. This CDR3 reads CASSQGQLYQPQHF. The CDR3, as DNA: TGCGCCAGCAGCCAGGGACAACTCTATCAGCCCCAGCATTTT.

The chain carries TRBV9 and TRBJ1-5; D is unresolved. The germline gives CDR1 SGDLS, CDR2 YYNGEE. The length of the CDR3 is 14 residues. With 3 bases removed from V and 3 bases from J, the gap between germline ends came to 10 bases. The CDR3 is CASSEGGNNQPQHF. The CDR3 DNA follows: TGTGCCAGCAGCGAAGGAGGGAACAATCAGCCCCAGCATTTT. Full variable domain (outside the CDR3, taken from reference TRBV9 and TRBJ1-5): DSGVTQTPKHLITATGQRVTLRCSPRSGDLSVYWYQQSLDQGLQFLIQYYNGEERAKGNILERFSAQQFPDLHSELNLSSLELGDSALYFCASSEGGNNQPQHFGDGTRLSIL.

The rearrangement uses TRBV4-3 and TRBJ2-1; TRBD1 matches 8 bases. The CDR3 runs to 13 residues. Germline V CDR1 and CDR2: LGHNA, YSLEER. V gave up 4 bases and J gave up 9 bases; unmatched junction bases: 5. The CDR3: CASSPAGGFEQFF. CDR3 nucleotides: TGCGCCAGCAGCCCGGCAGGGGGCTTTGAGCAGTTCTTC.

There are many counts of this clonotype. CDR3 region: CASSLPGRVQAFF. In nucleotides, the CDR3 is TGTGCCAGCAGCCTTCCAGGGAGAGTCCAAGCTTTCTTT. The V and J genes are TRBV11-2 and TRBJ1-1, with D maybe TRBD1 (5 bases). V lost 5 bases to trimming and J lost 9 bases, with 16 bases between them. The CDR3 totals 13 residues. Looked up from germline, CDR1 is SGHAT and CDR2 is FQNNGV.

Written as DNA, the CDR3 is TGTGCCAGCAGCCTTGGACAGCAGAGGTACTTTGGCTACACCTTC. Encoded protein: CASSLGQQRYFGYTF. The chain links TRBV7-9 to TRBJ1-2; D possibly corresponds to TRBD1 (6 bases). CDR3 length: 15 residues. The V and J ends lost 5 bases and 7 bases respectively, with 20 bases between them. Germline V lookup: CDR1 SEHNR, CDR2 FQNEAQ (reference sequence). The full variable domain, in which reference TRBV7-9 and TRBJ1-2 provide the parts outside the CDR3, is DTGVSQNPRHKITKRGQNVTFRCDPISEHNRLYWYRQTLGQGPEFLTYFQNEAQLEKSRLLSDRFSAERPKGSFSTLEIQRTEQGDSAMYLCASSLGQQRYFGYTFGSGTRLTVV.

J is TRBJ1-1 and V is TRBV10-3; a weak D match, TRBD1 (5 bases). Deletions cut 7 bases from V and 0 bases from J, with 9 bases between. This CDR3 has 13 amino acids. Germline CDR1 and CDR2: ENHRY and SYGVKD. The chain's CDR3 is CAITAGLNTEAFF. The DNA of the CDR3 is TGTGCCATCACCGCAGGGTTGAACACTGAAGCTTTCTTT.

This clonotype showed up just a few times. The J gene is TRBJ2-7, the V gene TRBV4-3; 8 nucleotides agree with TRBD1. With 1 base clipped from V and 5 bases from J, the junction kept 7 bases outside the gene matches. CDR3 size: 15 residues. Looked up from germline, CDR1 is LGHNA and CDR2 is YSLEER. This CDR3 is CASSQVGQGADEQYF. CDR3 DNA sequence: TGCGCCAGCAGCCAAGTTGGCCAGGGGGCGGACGAGCAGTACTTC.

The V call is TRBV20-1, the J call TRBJ2-2, with a tentative D call TRBD2 (6 bases). Per the germline V gene, CDR1 is DFQATT and CDR2 is SNEGSKA (reference sequence). V shed 5 bases and J shed 5 bases, with 15 bases lying between them. This CDR3 has 14 residues. The CDR3 spells CSALPLGGTGELFF. Written as DNA, the CDR3 is TGCAGTGCTCTCCCCCTGGGGGGAACCGGGGAGCTGTTTTTT.

Judged by abundance, this clonotype is medium-sized. The rearrangement links TRBV27 to TRBJ1-5, with a possible D match to TRBD1 (6 bases). This CDR3 is 15 amino acids long. With 6 bases removed from V and 0 bases from J, the gap between germline ends came to 12 bases. From germline, CDR1 is MNHEY and CDR2 SMNVEV (reference sequence). The CDR3 bases are TGTGCCAGCAGCCCAACAGGGTTTAGCAATCAGCCCCAGCATTTT. It encodes CASSPTGFSNQPQHF.

The chain combines TRBV6-2 or TRBV6-3 with TRBJ2-3, with 9 bases matching TRBD2. Germline CDR1 MNHEY, CDR2 SVGEGT. Trimming removed 5 bases from V and 7 bases from J; junction bases left unmatched: 7. The CDR3 contains 14 residues. CDR3 bases: TGTGCCAGCAGTCTTGGCGGGGGGGTAAATACGCAGTATTTT. Residues: CASSLGGGVNTQYF.

This clonotype was detected only a few times. The chain uses TRBV9 and TRBJ1-2, with D possibly matching TRBD1 (5 bases). CDR1 and CDR2 from the germline V gene are SGDLS and YYNGEE. The CDR3 is made up of 15 amino acids. Between the trimmed V and J ends, which lost 1 base and 8 bases, there was a span of 18 bases. The CDR3 sequence: CASSVYEGTGRGYTF. CDR3 in DNA: TGTGCCAGCAGCGTATACGAAGGGACCGGGAGAGGCTACACCTTC.

This clonotype was observed a few times. V usage is TRBV7-9 and J usage is TRBJ2-7; D is possibly TRBD2 (6 bases). CDR3 size: 13 residues. Germline V gives CDR1 SEHNR, CDR2 FQNEAQ (reference sequence). Trimming removed 4 bases at V and 2 bases at J, with 9 bases between. The CDR3 nucleotides read TGTGCCAGCAGCTGGGAGGCGGCCTACGAGCAGTACTTC. Translation: CASSWEAAYEQYF. The variable domain in full, with the rest retrieved from reference TRBV7-9 and TRBJ2-7, is DTGVSQNPRHKITKRGQNVTFRCDPISEHNRLYWYRQTLGQGPEFLTYFQNEAQLEKSRLLSDRFSAERPKGSFSTLEIQRTEQGDSAMYLCASSWEAAYEQYFGPGTRLTVT.

In nucleotides, the CDR3 is TGTGCCAGCAGTTACCGGGCTAGCGGGGGGGCGGAGTTCTTC. Protein sequence: CASSYRASGGAEFF. This chain joins TRBV6-5 and TRBJ2-1, with 12 bases aligning to TRBD2. The CDR3 runs 14 residues. Germline lookup yields CDR1 MNHEY and CDR2 SVGAGI. The J segment lost 14 bases and the V segment lost 2 bases, leaving 7 bases of the junction unmatched.

The V call is TRBV9, the J call TRBJ2-5; D may be TRBD1 (5 bases). The V end was cut by 3 bases, the J end by 6 bases, with 15 bases between. Germline V lookup: CDR1 SGDLS, CDR2 YYNGEE. The CDR3 length is 14 residues. The CDR3 nucleotides are TGTGCCAGCAGCGAATCCAGGGTGGATAAGACCCAGTACTTC. Protein product: CASSESRVDKTQYF.

This clonotype showed up just a few times. CDR3 in amino acids: CASSDRGPTYEQYF. CDR3 nucleotide sequence: TGTGCCAGCAGTGATCGCGGACCGACTTACGAGCAGTACTTC. J is TRBJ2-7 and V is TRBV25-1; D not certain. Per the germline V gene, CDR1 is MGHDK and CDR2 is SYGVNS. The CDR3 totals 14 residues. V lost 3 bases to trimming and J lost 4 bases, with 13 bases between them.

The sample holds a few counts of this clonotype. The chain is built from TRBV7-9 and TRBJ1-5; perhaps TRBD1 as D (6 bases). Germline lookup yields CDR1 SEHNR and CDR2 FQNEAQ (reference sequence). Trimming pared 1 base from V and 6 bases from J, leaving 13 bases between. The CDR3 is made up of 15 amino acids. For the CDR3, the DNA is TGTGCCAGCAGCTTAGGGCAGGGGCCAACTCAGCCCCAGCATTTT. It is translated as CASSLGQGPTQPQHF.

The chain couples TRBV9 to TRBJ1-2, with D hard to call. Germline V gene sequence: CDR1 SGDLS, CDR2 YYNGEE. The CDR3 covers 15 residues. Deletions cut 3 bases from V and 4 bases from J, with 16 bases between. CDR3 sequence reads: CASSAAGSTGYGYTF. As DNA, the CDR3 is TGTGCCAGCAGCGCCGCGGGATCTACCGGCTATGGCTACACCTTC.

V and J are TRBV28 and TRBJ2-1, with a tentative D call TRBD2 (5 bases). Trimming left V 7 bases short and J 7 bases short, with 11 bases between. There are 12 residues in the CDR3. The germline gives CDR1 MDHEN, CDR2 SYDVKM. The CDR3 protein is CASNTPGNEQFF. The CDR3 region has the DNA TGTGCCAGCAACACTCCGGGGAATGAGCAGTTCTTC.

In this sample, this clonotype turned up a few times. The chain is built from TRBV12-3 or TRBV12-4 and TRBJ2-7, with 9 positions matching TRBD2. The CDR3 runs 15 residues. The V and J ends lost 3 bases and 2 bases, in that order; junction bases with no gene match: 5. The CDR3 loop is CASSFLLAGPYEQYF. Written as DNA, the CDR3 is TGTGCCAGCAGTTTTCTCCTAGCGGGGCCCTACGAGCAGTACTTC.

This clonotype was counted a few times. The chain links TRBV7-6 to TRBJ2-2, with D tentatively TRBD2 (5 bases). CDR3 length: 15 amino acids. From germline, CDR1 is SGHVS and CDR2 FNYEAQ. V was cut by 0 bases and J by 5 bases, with 10 bases left in between. In DNA form, the CDR3 reads TGTGCCAGCAGCTTAGCAGCCGAGGGAACCGGGGAGCTGTTTTTT. Its protein product is CASSLAAEGTGELFF. The whole variable domain, filled in from reference TRBV7-6 and TRBJ2-2, reads GAGVSQSPRYKVTKRGQDVALRCDPISGHVSLYWYRQALGQGPEFLTYFNYEAQQDKSGLPNDRFSAERPEGSISTLTIQRTEQRDSAMYRCASSLAAEGTGELFFGEGSRLTVL.